The entry that follows covers one T cell receptor beta chain sequence. Germline values: CDR1 KGHSH, CDR2 LQKENI. Trimming stripped 3 bases from V and 8 bases from J, with 19 bases between. The length of the CDR3 is 15 residues. The data stem from a study of blood T cell repertoires in COVID-19. Profiled with immunoSEQ multiplex PCR; TCRdb holds only in-frame clones, not every one. The sample carries about 250,000 clones, around nine tenths recorded once. This chain joins TRBV18 and TRBJ1-1, with a possible D match to TRBD1 (6 bases). The specimen was PBMCs or T cells enriched from blood (not recorded which). The sequence came from a woman between 18 and 29 years old who had recovered from COVID-19. CDR3 in amino acids: CASSPNRAGGPEAFF. The CDR3 bases are TGTGCCAGCTCACCGAACAGGGCCGGGGGGCCCGAAGCTTTCTTT.